The 15 T cell receptor beta chains presented below share a single source sample, sequenced in a study of cytomegalovirus exposure and HLA in healthy donors. PCR used 60 Vbeta primers and 13 Jbeta primers. Only in-frame clones appear in the TCRdb table, and some are missing; sequencing was by immunoSEQ multiplex PCR. The table includes a few hundred thousand clones, approximately 80% detected once. Sequenced: PBMCs. The source of these receptors is a girl aged 10-17 years in good health and CMV-seronegative.

The genes are TRBV25-1 and TRBJ1-2; 7 bases map to TRBD1. V lost 4 bases and J lost 7; bases outside the gene matches: 6. Germline V gives CDR1 MGHDK, CDR2 SYGVNS. The CDR3 is made up of 13 amino acids. As DNA, the CDR3 is TGTGCCAGCAGTGGCTTAACAGGGGCTGGCTACACCTTC. Translating gives CASSGLTGAGYTF.

The chain links TRBV18 to TRBJ1-2; D not resolved. V shed 2 bases and J shed 3 bases, with 16 bases lying between them. The CDR3 sequence is 16 residues long. Germline-derived CDR1 and CDR2 are KGHSH and LQKENI. The DNA for the CDR3 is TGTGCCAGCTCACCAATACGGGAAGCCATACACTATGGCTACACCTTC. Protein: CASSPIREAIHYGYTF. Using reference TRBV18 and TRBJ1-2 for the parts outside the CDR3, the full variable domain is NAGVMQNPRHLVRRRGQEARLRCSPMKGHSHVYWYRQLPEEGLKFMVYLQKENIIDESGMPKERFSAEFPKEGPSILRIQQVVRGDSAAYFCASSPIREAIHYGYTFGSGTRLTVV.

The V call is TRBV6-1, the J call TRBJ1-3, with 7 bases matching TRBD1. V shed 1 base, J shed 4 bases, and the junction held 10 bases outside the gene matches. Per germline, CDR1 MNHNS and CDR2 SASEGT. The CDR3 is 17 residues long. In DNA form, the CDR3 reads TGTGCCAGCAGTGAAGTTAGGACAACAGGGGTCGGAAACACCATATATTTT. Protein product: CASSEVRTTGVGNTIYF.

The V and J genes are TRBV5-1 and TRBJ1-1, with D maybe TRBD1 (6 bases). The CDR3 runs 15 residues. From germline, CDR1 is SGHRS and CDR2 YFSETQ. Trimming left V 7 bases short and J 1 base short, with 17 bases between. The CDR3 nucleotides read TGCGCCAGCTGCTCGGGGGGCTTGGGGAACACTGAAGCTTTCTTT. Its protein is CASCSGGLGNTEAFF.

V is TRBV5-1 and J is TRBJ1-6; no clear D gene. Per the germline V gene, CDR1 is SGHRS and CDR2 is YFSETQ. The V end was cut by 1 base, the J end by 6 bases, with 8 bases between. CDR3 size: 14 residues. The CDR3 is CASSLSDRNSPLHF. Here the CDR3 DNA reads TGCGCCAGCAGCTTGAGCGACCGTAATTCACCCCTCCACTTT.

The chain is built from TRBV7-9 and TRBJ2-3, with 12 bases matching TRBD2. Germline values: CDR1 SEHNR, CDR2 FQNEAQ (reference sequence). Unmatched junction bases numbered 3, after V lost 4 bases and J lost 4 bases. The CDR3 has 15 amino acids. The CDR3 sequence is CASSSSGRAPDTQYF. The CDR3, as DNA: TGTGCCAGCAGCTCTAGCGGGAGGGCCCCAGATACGCAGTATTTT.

The V and J genes are TRBV19 and TRBJ2-5; 9 bases are a match to TRBD1. This CDR3 has 14 amino acids. The V gene end was trimmed by 7 bases and the J gene end by 3 bases; junction bases not matched to a gene: 6. Germline assignment: CDR1 LNHDA and CDR2 SQIVND (reference sequence). CDR3 residues: CASTRTGVEETQYF. CDR3 nucleotide sequence: TGTGCCAGTACTAGGACAGGGGTAGAAGAGACCCAGTACTTC. Full variable domain (rest looked up from reference TRBV19 and TRBJ2-5): DGGITQSPKYLFRKEGQNVTLSCEQNLNHDAMYWYRQDPGQGLRLIYYSQIVNDFQKGDIAEGYSVSREKKESFPLTVTSAQKNPTAFYLCASTRTGVEETQYFGPGTRLLVL.

This chain uses TRBV30 with TRBJ2-7; D remains unclear. The V and J ends lost 2 bases and 0 bases respectively, with 11 bases between them. Per the germline V gene, CDR1 is GTSNPN and CDR2 is SVGIG (reference sequence). The CDR3 has 14 residues. The CDR3 region is CAWSFQIHSYEQYF. CDR3 nucleotide sequence: TGTGCCTGGAGTTTCCAGATACACTCCTACGAGCAGTACTTC.

The chain combines TRBV19 with TRBJ2-5; D uncertain. The CDR3 totals 14 residues. Germline values: CDR1 LNHDA, CDR2 SQIVND (reference sequence). V was pared by 5 bases and J by 5 bases, with 15 bases between. CDR3 sequence reads: CASSPTINPETQYF. The CDR3 region has the DNA TGTGCCAGTAGTCCCACTATTAACCCGGAGACCCAGTACTTC.

The chain couples TRBV10-3 to TRBJ1-5; D unclear. The ends were cut back, 0 bases at V and 5 bases at J, with 2 bases in the middle. CDR1 is ENHRY and CDR2 is SYGVKD in the germline V gene. There are 12 residues in the CDR3. CDR3 coding DNA: TGTGCCATCAGTGAGTCCGATCAGCCCCAGCATTTT. Amino acid sequence: CAISESDQPQHF.

The V gene is TRBV7-2, the J gene TRBJ2-3; unclear D gene. Trimming cost V 1 base and J 4 bases, with 9 bases left between them. There are 14 residues in the CDR3. Per the germline V gene, CDR1 is SGHTA and CDR2 is FQGNSA. The CDR3 sequence: CASSLGARSDTQYF. The CDR3, as DNA: TGTGCCAGCAGCTTAGGTGCTAGGTCAGATACGCAGTATTTT. Together with reference TRBV7-2 and TRBJ2-3, the CDR3 gives the full variable domain: GAGVSQSPSNKVTEKGKDVELRCDPISGHTALYWYRQSLGQGLEFLIYFQGNSAPDKSGLPSDRFSAERTGGSVSTLTIQRTQQEDSAVYLCASSLGARSDTQYFGPGTRLTVL.

J is TRBJ2-3 and V is TRBV5-1; TRBD1 matches 10 bases. Losses at the gene ends were 3 bases for V and 4 bases for J; bases not matched to a gene: 2. The V gene's germline CDR1 is SGHRS and CDR2 YFSETQ. The CDR3 runs 14 residues. CDR3 sequence: CASSSGQGADTQYF. CDR3 coding DNA: TGCGCCAGCAGCTCAGGACAGGGGGCAGATACGCAGTATTTT. The full variable domain, rest sourced from reference TRBV5-1 and TRBJ2-3, is KAGVTQTPRYLIKTRGQQVTLSCSPISGHRSVSWYQQTPGQGLQFLFEYFSETQRNKGNFPGRFSGRQFSNSRSEMNVSTLELGDSALYLCASSSGQGADTQYFGPGTRLTVL.

The V and J genes are TRBV18 and TRBJ2-3, with 8 bases aligning to TRBD1. From germline, CDR1 is KGHSH and CDR2 LQKENI. The CDR3 is 16 residues long. The V gene end was trimmed by 3 bases and the J gene end by 0 bases; junction bases not matched to a gene: 5. The CDR3 protein is CASSPLNRGSTDTQYF. The CDR3 bases are TGTGCCAGCTCACCCCTAAACAGGGGGAGCACAGATACGCAGTATTTT.

This chain uses TRBV20-1 with TRBJ2-3; 7 positions agree with TRBD2. The CDR3 runs 11 residues. Germline assignment: CDR1 DFQATT and CDR2 SNEGSKA (reference sequence). The CDR3 spells CKVQGGNTQYF. DNA for the CDR3: TGCAAAGTCCAGGGAGGGAATACGCAGTATTTT.

This chain connects TRBV5-6 to TRBJ1-2; 10 bases agree with TRBD1. CDR1 is SGHDT and CDR2 is YYEEEE in the germline V gene. V lost 5 bases, J lost 13 bases, and 14 bases stayed unmatched. This CDR3 comprises 14 residues. CDR3 sequence (DNA): TGTGCCAGCAGAACCCGGGACAGGGGAAAAGAATCCACCTTC. This sequence encodes CASRTRDRGKESTF.